Presented here are 2 T cell receptor beta chains from one specimen sequenced in a study of early T cells in non-severe SARS-CoV-2 infection (dated by TCRdb to about 2021). The library was built by means of 5' RACE. These reads were obtained on a NextSeq 500. The raw public reads went through TCRdb reprocessing: fastp at Q25, MiXCR clone calling, in-frame beta chains kept. Every distinct CDR3 protein forms one entry, paired with its most common genes and DNA. Recorded for this sample are fewer than 60,000 distinct CDR3 sequences; approximately 10% of them occurred a single time. The ten largest account for 4.2% of the sample. Sequencing used whole blood. These receptors all come from an adult who was a healthcare worker with PCR-confirmed SARS-CoV-2 infection or an uninfected control (not recorded which).

With regard to this clonotype: A much larger clone is a single base away; this may be a read error. J is TRBJ2-2 and V is TRBV27; TRBD2 agrees at 10 bases. This CDR3 comprises 18 residues. The germline gives CDR1 MNHEY, CDR2 SMNVEV (reference sequence). J gave up 4 bases and V 2 bases, and 10 bases lay outside the gene matches. CDR3 residues: CASSLGLAGALSTGELFF. DNA of the CDR3: TGTGCCAGCAGTTTAGGGCTAGCGGGGGCCTTGAGCACCGGGGAGCTGTTTTTT.

This clonotype was picked up many times. The V call is TRBV5-1, the J call TRBJ2-7; 8 nucleotides match TRBD2. Germline V gene sequence: CDR1 SGHRS, CDR2 YFSETQ. Trimming cost V 4 bases and J 2 bases; bases outside gene matches: 8. The CDR3 totals 15 residues. DNA for the CDR3: TGCGCCAGCAGCCCTACTAGCGGAGTAACCTACGAGCAGTACTTC. Its protein product is CASSPTSGVTYEQYF.